The clone carrying this TCR beta chain was seen ten or more times. What it binds is unknown. The source of the sample is a study of T cells in Graves' hyperthyroidism and ophthalmopathy. Whole-study results and caveats: Expanded thyroid clonotypes (above 0.001) were mostly also found in blood.

Regions amplified from RNA transcripts were the TCR beta CDR3 regions. During a first-round RT-PCR of the TCR CDR3, the HTBI primer set was used. One entry per CDR3 protein, called by TCRdb with MiXCR from the multiplex PCR reads. The table lists about 550,000 distinct CDR3 sequences, less than 25% of them singletons. The CDR3 consists of 13 residues. The V and J ends lost 0 bases and 6 bases respectively, with 9 bases between them. Sequencing input: blood. The sequence derives from a man aged 18 to 30 with Graves' hyperthyroidism. The rearrangement uses TRBV12-3 or TRBV12-4 and TRBJ2-7; D is perhaps TRBD1 or TRBD2 (5 bases each). The CDR3 DNA sequence: TGTGCCAGCAGTTTAGCCGGGACCCGCGAGCAGTACTTC. This gives the protein CASSLAGTREQYF.